The 15 T cell receptor beta chains below come from one sample, sequenced in a study of response to subunit inactivated influenza vaccine. TCRdb re-called the RT-PCR reads with MiXCR, one entry per CDR3 protein. Of 650,000 to 800,000 distinct CDR3 sequences in the sample, around 18% are singletons; the top ten hold about a tenth. The sequencing used PBMCs from blood, collected 4 to 6 days after vaccination. The receptor source for this set is a man between 45 and 60 years old who received an inactivated influenza vaccine.

The gene calls are TRBV6-1 and TRBJ1-2; 9 bases match TRBD1. J gave up 6 bases and V 5 bases, and 10 bases lay outside the gene matches. Germline V lookup: CDR1 MNHNS, CDR2 SASEGT. This CDR3 contains 15 residues. The CDR3 sequence is CASSSLGTGTHGYTF. The CDR3 region has the DNA TGTGCCAGCAGTAGCCTCGGGACAGGGACTCATGGCTACACCTTC.

This clonotype occurred a few times. This CDR3 reads CASSLEGGHNEQFF. For the CDR3, the DNA is TGCGCCAGCAGCTTGGAGGGGGGCCACAATGAGCAGTTCTTC. V gene TRBV5-1 combines with J gene TRBJ2-1, with D perhaps being TRBD1 or TRBD2 (6 bases each). Germline loops: CDR1 SGHRS, CDR2 YFSETQ. The V gene lost 0 bases and the J gene lost 5 bases, with 9 bases spanning the gap. This CDR3 is 14 amino acids long.

This sequence joins TRBV27 and TRBJ1-2, with TRBD1 matching 8 bases. This CDR3 spans 14 amino acids. Trimming removed 3 bases from V and 4 bases from J; junction bases left unmatched: 4. The germline gives CDR1 MNHEY, CDR2 SMNVEV (reference sequence). The CDR3 DNA sequence: TGTGCCAGCAGTTTCGGACAGGGCGGCTATGGCTACACCTTC. Protein product: CASSFGQGGYGYTF.

V usage is TRBV11-2 and J usage is TRBJ2-2; D not resolved. With 1 base removed from V and 1 base from J, the gap between germline ends came to 10 bases. This CDR3 spans 16 amino acids. Germline assignment: CDR1 SGHAT and CDR2 FQNNGV. The CDR3 region has the DNA TGTGCCAGCAGCTTAGGGCAGTGGGTGAACACCGGGGAGCTGTTTTTT. It yields the protein CASSLGQWVNTGELFF.

In this sample, this clonotype turned up many times. The gene calls are TRBV4-1 and TRBJ2-2; no clear D gene. The CDR3 contains 13 residues. CDR1 and CDR2 from the germline V gene are MGHRA and YSYEKL. V lost 1 base, J lost 6 bases, and 6 bases lay in between. The CDR3 region is CASSQGVAGELFF. The DNA of the CDR3 is TGCGCCAGCAGCCAAGGCGTAGCCGGGGAGCTGTTTTTT.

The chain recombines TRBV5-1 with TRBJ1-2; 7 bases match TRBD1. The CDR3 loop spans 14 amino acids. Trimming removed 3 bases from V and 6 bases from J; junction bases left unmatched: 8. Germline V gene lookup returns CDR1 SGHRS and CDR2 YFSETQ. This CDR3 reads CASSSYLTGDGYTF. The CDR3 nucleotides are TGCGCCAGCAGCTCATACCTTACAGGGGATGGCTACACCTTC.

The genes are TRBV6-5 and TRBJ1-2, with a weak D call TRBD1 (5 bases). Between the trimmed V and J ends, which lost 6 bases and 7 bases, there was a span of 12 bases. The CDR3 length is 12 residues. Germline assignment: CDR1 MNHEY and CDR2 SVGAGI. DNA for the CDR3: TGTGCCAGCAGGACCTCAGGGAGTGGCTACACCTTC. Encoded protein: CASRTSGSGYTF.

A few counts support this clonotype. The chain combines TRBV28 with TRBJ1-1; 7 positions agree with TRBD1. Germline V gene data show CDR1 as MDHEN and CDR2 as SYDVKM. With V trimmed by 7 bases and J by 0 bases, 8 bases remained unmatched. The CDR3 length is 15 residues. The CDR3, as DNA: TGTGCCAGCATGCCCGGGGGACAGATGAACACTGAAGCTTTCTTT. It codes for CASMPGGQMNTEAFF. Looking up the rest from reference TRBV28 and TRBJ1-1 gives the full variable domain: DVKVTQSSRYLVKRTGEKVFLECVQDMDHENMFWYRQDPGLGLRLIYFSYDVKMKEKGDIPEGYSVSREKKERFSLILESASTNQTSMYLCASMPGGQMNTEAFFGQGTRLTVV.

This clonotype was observed a few times. The V call is TRBV5-1, the J call TRBJ2-5, with 11 bases matching TRBD1. The length of the CDR3 is 15 residues. Germline V gene data show CDR1 as SGHRS and CDR2 as YFSETQ. The V and J ends lost 3 bases and 4 bases, in that order; junction bases with no gene match: 5. The CDR3 protein is CASSWGTGGRETQYF. The CDR3 DNA sequence: TGCGCCAGCAGCTGGGGGACAGGGGGAAGAGAGACCCAGTACTTC. The whole variable domain, filled in from reference TRBV5-1 and TRBJ2-5, reads KAGVTQTPRYLIKTRGQQVTLSCSPISGHRSVSWYQQTPGQGLQFLFEYFSETQRNKGNFPGRFSGRQFSNSRSEMNVSTLELGDSALYLCASSWGTGGRETQYFGPGTRLLVL.

This clonotype has more than one count but fewer than ten. This rearrangement joins TRBV4-3 to TRBJ2-4, with 7 bases matching TRBD1. Trimming at V came to 3 bases and at J to 6 bases, leaving 8 bases not matched to a gene. The CDR3 spans 15 residues. In germline, CDR1 is LGHNA, CDR2 YSLEER. The CDR3 coding sequence is TGCGCCAGCAGCCACGACCCGGGACAGATAAACATTCAGTACTTC. Protein sequence: CASSHDPGQINIQYF.

The rearrangement links TRBV5-1 to TRBJ1-5, with 7 bases that match TRBD1. The germline gives CDR1 SGHRS, CDR2 YFSETQ. V trimming: 0 bases; J trimming: 0 bases; junction bases outside the gene matches: 12. CDR3 length: 19 residues. CDR3 sequence (DNA): TGCGCCAGCAGCTTGGCCGCGGGACAGCCCCTGAATAGCAATCAGCCCCAGCATTTT. This translates into CASSLAAGQPLNSNQPQHF.

The chain uses TRBV2 and TRBJ1-5; 9 bases map to TRBD1. The V gene end was trimmed by 6 bases and the J gene end by 3 bases; junction bases not matched to a gene: 12. Germline CDR1 reads SNHLY; CDR2 reads FYNNEI. This CDR3 region has 17 residues. The CDR3 region is CASRSTGGGSYNQPQHF. Here the CDR3 DNA reads TGTGCCAGCAGATCCACAGGGGGCGGATCATACAATCAGCCCCAGCATTTT.

The rearrangement joins TRBV5-1 to TRBJ2-3, with 9 bases aligning to TRBD1. The V gene's germline CDR1 is SGHRS and CDR2 YFSETQ. V was pared by 2 bases and J by 6 bases, with 10 bases of the junction left unmatched. CDR3 length: 16 residues. In nucleotides, the CDR3 is TGCGCCAGCAGCTTTACCGGGACAGGGAAGTTCGATACGCAGTATTTT. This codes for CASSFTGTGKFDTQYF. The entire variable domain, with the rest obtained from reference TRBV5-1 and TRBJ2-3, is as follows: KAGVTQTPRYLIKTRGQQVTLSCSPISGHRSVSWYQQTPGQGLQFLFEYFSETQRNKGNFPGRFSGRQFSNSRSEMNVSTLELGDSALYLCASSFTGTGKFDTQYFGPGTRLTVL.

In its sample, this clonotype was seen many times. The chain carries TRBV5-1 and TRBJ1-1; D perhaps matches TRBD1 (5 bases). The V gene lost 4 bases and the J gene lost 3 bases, with 13 bases spanning the gap. The germline V gene has CDR1 SGHRS and CDR2 YFSETQ. There are 14 residues in the CDR3. The CDR3 DNA reads as TGCGCCAGCAGCCACCGGGGACGGCACACTGAAGCTTTCTTT. Translating it yields CASSHRGRHTEAFF.

In this sample, this clonotype turned up a few times. The J gene is TRBJ2-7, the V gene TRBV4-2, with 8 bases matching TRBD2. Looked up from germline, CDR1 is LGHNA and CDR2 is YNFKEQ. J lost 0 bases, V lost 1 base, and 11 bases had no gene match. This CDR3 is 18 amino acids long. Written as DNA, the CDR3 is TGTGCCAGCAGCCAAGTCATAGGACACGGGACTAGCTCCTACGAGCAGTACTTC. Protein: CASSQVIGHGTSSYEQYF.